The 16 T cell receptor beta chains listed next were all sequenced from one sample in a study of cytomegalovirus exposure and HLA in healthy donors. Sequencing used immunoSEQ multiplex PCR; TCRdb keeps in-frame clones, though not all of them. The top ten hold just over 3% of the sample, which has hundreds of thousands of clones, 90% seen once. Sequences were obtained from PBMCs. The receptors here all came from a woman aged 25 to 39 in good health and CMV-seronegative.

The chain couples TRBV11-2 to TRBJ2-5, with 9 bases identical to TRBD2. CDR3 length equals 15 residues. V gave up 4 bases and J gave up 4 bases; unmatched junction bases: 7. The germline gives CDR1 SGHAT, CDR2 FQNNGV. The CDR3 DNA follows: TGTGCCAGCAGCTCCGCCTTGCGGGAGGGAGAGACCCAGTACTTC. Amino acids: CASSSALREGETQYF.

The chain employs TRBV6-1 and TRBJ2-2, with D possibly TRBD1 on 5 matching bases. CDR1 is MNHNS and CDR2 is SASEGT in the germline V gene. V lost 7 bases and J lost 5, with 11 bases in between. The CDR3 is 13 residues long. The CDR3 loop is CASMSGYTGELFF. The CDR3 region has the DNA TGTGCCAGCATGTCAGGGTATACCGGGGAGCTGTTTTTT.

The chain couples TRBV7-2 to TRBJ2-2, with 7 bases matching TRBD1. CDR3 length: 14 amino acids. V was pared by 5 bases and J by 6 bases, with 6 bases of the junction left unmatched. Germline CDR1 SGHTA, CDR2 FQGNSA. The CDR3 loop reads CASSPEGAAGELFF. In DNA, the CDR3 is TGTGCCAGCAGCCCCGAGGGGGCTGCCGGGGAGCTGTTTTTT. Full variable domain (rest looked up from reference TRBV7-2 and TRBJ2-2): GAGVSQSPSNKVTEKGKDVELRCDPISGHTALYWYRQSLGQGLEFLIYFQGNSAPDKSGLPSDRFSAERTGGSVSTLTIQRTQQEDSAVYLCASSPEGAAGELFFGEGSRLTVL.

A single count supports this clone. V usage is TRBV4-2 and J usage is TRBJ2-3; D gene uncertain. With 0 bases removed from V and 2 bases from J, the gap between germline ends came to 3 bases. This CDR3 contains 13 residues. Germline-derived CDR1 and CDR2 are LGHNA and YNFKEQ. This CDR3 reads CASSQDPTDTQYF. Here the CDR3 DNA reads TGTGCCAGCAGCCAAGATCCCACAGATACGCAGTATTTT.

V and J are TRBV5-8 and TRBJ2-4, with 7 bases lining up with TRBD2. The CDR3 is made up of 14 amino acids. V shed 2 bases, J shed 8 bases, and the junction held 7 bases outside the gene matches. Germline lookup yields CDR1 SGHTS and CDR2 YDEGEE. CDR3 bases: TGTGCCAGCAGCTTTGGAGGGGAGGGAGACATTCAGTACTTC. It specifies CASSFGGEGDIQYF.

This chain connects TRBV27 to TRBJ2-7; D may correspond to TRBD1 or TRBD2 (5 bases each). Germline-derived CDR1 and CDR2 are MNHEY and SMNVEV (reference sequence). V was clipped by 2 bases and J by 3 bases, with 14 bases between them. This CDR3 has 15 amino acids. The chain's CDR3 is CASSLGTTLVYEQYF. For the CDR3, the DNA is TGTGCCAGCAGTTTAGGGACCACCCTGGTCTACGAGCAGTACTTC.

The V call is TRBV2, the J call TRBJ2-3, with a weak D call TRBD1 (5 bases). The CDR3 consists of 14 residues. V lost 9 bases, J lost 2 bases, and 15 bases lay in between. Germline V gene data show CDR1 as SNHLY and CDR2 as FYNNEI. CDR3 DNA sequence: TGTGCCAGGCCCGACAGAGTCTACACAGATACGCAGTATTTT. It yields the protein CARPDRVYTDTQYF.

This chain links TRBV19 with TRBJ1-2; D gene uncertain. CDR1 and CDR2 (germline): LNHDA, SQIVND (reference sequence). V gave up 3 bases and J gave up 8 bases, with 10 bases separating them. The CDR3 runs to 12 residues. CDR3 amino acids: CASSIGPSGYTF. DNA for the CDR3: TGTGCCAGTAGTATTGGACCGTCGGGCTACACCTTC.

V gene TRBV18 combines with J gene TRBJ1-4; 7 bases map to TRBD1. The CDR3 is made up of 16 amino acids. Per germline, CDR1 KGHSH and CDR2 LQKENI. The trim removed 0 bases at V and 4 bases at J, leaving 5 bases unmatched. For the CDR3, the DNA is TGTGCCAGCTCACCACCCGAACAGGGGTTTAATGAAAAACTGTTTTTT. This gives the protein CASSPPEQGFNEKLFF.

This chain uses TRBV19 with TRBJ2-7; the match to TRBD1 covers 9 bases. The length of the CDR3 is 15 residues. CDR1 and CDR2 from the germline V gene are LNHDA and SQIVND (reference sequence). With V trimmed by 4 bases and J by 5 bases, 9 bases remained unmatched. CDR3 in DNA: TGTGCCAGTAGTAGCGGCGGGACAGGGAGTGACGAGCAGTACTTC. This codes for CASSSGGTGSDEQYF.

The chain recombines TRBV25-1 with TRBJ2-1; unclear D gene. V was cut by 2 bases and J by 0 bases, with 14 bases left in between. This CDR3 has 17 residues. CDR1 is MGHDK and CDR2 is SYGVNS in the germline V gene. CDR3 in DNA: TGTGCCAGCAGTGAACTCCCCGAGGTATTCTCCTACAATGAGCAGTTCTTC. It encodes CASSELPEVFSYNEQFF.

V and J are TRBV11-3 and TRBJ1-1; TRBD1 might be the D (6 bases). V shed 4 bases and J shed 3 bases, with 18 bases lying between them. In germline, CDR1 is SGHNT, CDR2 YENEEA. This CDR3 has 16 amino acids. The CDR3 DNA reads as TGTGCCAGCAGCTCCTCCCCAACAGGGTTCGACACTGAAGCTTTCTTT. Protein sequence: CASSSSPTGFDTEAFF.

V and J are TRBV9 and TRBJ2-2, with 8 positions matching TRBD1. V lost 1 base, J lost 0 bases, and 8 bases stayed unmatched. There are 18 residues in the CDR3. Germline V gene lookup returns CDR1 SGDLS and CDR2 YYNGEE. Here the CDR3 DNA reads TGTGCCAGCAGCGTAATCCCGGTACAGGGGGCGAACACCGGGGAGCTGTTTTTT. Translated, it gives CASSVIPVQGANTGELFF.

Here the CDR3 DNA reads TGTGCCAGCAGCGTAGATGGCGGGAGCCCTGGGGCCAACGTCCTGACTTTC. Translation gives CASSVDGGSPGANVLTF. The chain uses TRBV9 and TRBJ2-6, with TRBD2 matching 7 bases. Germline lookup yields CDR1 SGDLS and CDR2 YYNGEE. Unmatched junction bases numbered 5, after V lost 0 bases and J lost 2 bases. This CDR3 is 17 amino acids long. The whole variable domain, remainder taken from reference TRBV9 and TRBJ2-6, is DSGVTQTPKHLITATGQRVTLRCSPRSGDLSVYWYQQSLDQGLQFLIQYYNGEERAKGNILERFSAQQFPDLHSELNLSSLELGDSALYFCASSVDGGSPGANVLTFGAGSRLTVL.

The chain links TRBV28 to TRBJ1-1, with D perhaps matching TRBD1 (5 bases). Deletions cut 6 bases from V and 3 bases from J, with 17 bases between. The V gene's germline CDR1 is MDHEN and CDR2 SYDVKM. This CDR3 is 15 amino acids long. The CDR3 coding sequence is TGTGCCAGCAGAGGGGTAATGTGGACGCACACTGAAGCTTTCTTT. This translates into CASRGVMWTHTEAFF.

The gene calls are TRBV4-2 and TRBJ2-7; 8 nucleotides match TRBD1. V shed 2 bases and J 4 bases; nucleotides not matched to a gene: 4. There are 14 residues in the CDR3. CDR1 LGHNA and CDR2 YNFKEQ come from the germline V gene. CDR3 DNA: TGTGCCAGCAGCCAATCCAGGGGGCCTTACGAGCAGTACTTC. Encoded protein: CASSQSRGPYEQYF.